The 24 T cell receptor beta chains given below trace back to one sample, sequenced in a study of blood T cell repertoires in COVID-19. Profiled with immunoSEQ multiplex PCR; TCRdb holds only in-frame clones, not every one. Among hundreds of thousands of clones listed, approximately 81% were seen once. The sample consisted of PBMCs or T cells enriched from blood (not recorded which). These receptors were obtained from a man aged 35-49 years who had recovered from COVID-19.

The gene calls are TRBV27 and TRBJ2-7; 7 bases match TRBD1. The CDR3 has 12 residues. With 10 bases clipped from V and 7 bases from J, the junction kept 10 bases outside the gene matches. Germline V gene data show CDR1 as MNHEY and CDR2 as SMNVEV (reference sequence). CDR3 sequence: CATTDRRQEQYF. The CDR3 DNA reads as TGTGCCACAACGGACAGGCGGCAGGAGCAGTACTTC.

The genes are TRBV27 and TRBJ1-5; TRBD1 matches 7 bases. The CDR3 is 18 residues long. V lost 4 bases, J lost 0 bases, and 12 bases stayed unmatched. From germline, CDR1 is MNHEY and CDR2 SMNVEV (reference sequence). CDR3 nucleotides: TGTGCCAGCAGTTCCATCCCCCCGGGACAGAATAGCAATCAGCCCCAGCATTTT. Translation gives CASSSIPPGQNSNQPQHF.

This clone was picked up many times. The chain links TRBV18 to TRBJ1-2; D ambiguous. The CDR3 sequence is 14 residues long. Germline values: CDR1 KGHSH, CDR2 LQKENI. Trimming cost V 8 bases and J 3 bases, with 16 bases left between them. The CDR3 nucleotides are TGTGCCAGCGCCATGGCAGATCCTTACTATGGCTACACCTTC. Residues: CASAMADPYYGYTF.

The CDR3 is CASSREGRADTQYF. The CDR3 DNA is TGTGCCAGCTCTCGGGAGGGCAGGGCAGATACGCAGTATTTT. The chain carries TRBV2 and TRBJ2-3; 8 bases align to TRBD2. V was pared by 8 bases and J by 4 bases, with 8 bases of the junction left unmatched. The CDR3 spans 14 residues. In germline, CDR1 is SNHLY, CDR2 FYNNEI.

The chain uses TRBV5-1 and TRBJ1-6; weak D call: TRBD1 (5 bases). Trimming removed 4 bases at V and 7 bases at J, with 15 bases between. Germline V gives CDR1 SGHRS, CDR2 YFSETQ. The CDR3 loop spans 15 amino acids. The CDR3 bases are TGCGCCAGCAGCCCCTCGCAGGGAGGGAATTCACCCCTCCACTTT. Residues: CASSPSQGGNSPLHF.

The CDR3: CASYRGNTEAFF. CDR3 DNA: TGTGCCAGTTACAGGGGAAACACTGAAGCTTTCTTT. The rearrangement joins TRBV19 to TRBJ1-1; 7 positions match TRBD1. The V gene's germline CDR1 is LNHDA and CDR2 SQIVND (reference sequence). The CDR3 runs to 12 residues. V was clipped by 8 bases and J by 2 bases; unmatched bases: 2.

V gene TRBV7-5 combines with J gene TRBJ2-7; the DNA was not compared with TRBD2, the D call given in the table. TRBV7-5 is a pseudogene locus. The CDR3 spans 16 residues. The CDR3 reads CARSGGLAGRHYEQYF. CDR3 sequence (DNA): TGTGCCAGAAGCGGGGGACTAGCGGGAAGGCACTACGAGCAGTACTTC.

The rearrangement uses TRBV11-2 and TRBJ1-2; unclear D gene. The CDR3 covers 15 residues. Between the trimmed V and J ends, which lost 1 base and 0 bases, there was a span of 9 bases. The germline gives CDR1 SGHAT, CDR2 FQNNGV. This CDR3 reads CASSLVAESNYGYTF. DNA for the CDR3: TGTGCCAGCAGCTTAGTCGCGGAGTCTAACTATGGCTACACCTTC.

As for this clone: Mismatch with germline at one junction end may stem from a read error. CDR3 amino acids: CASSLLSDKSPLHF. The CDR3 DNA is TGTGCCAGCAGTCTCCTTTCAGATAAGTCACCCCTCCACTTT. This chain connects TRBV2 to TRBJ1-6; D gene uncertain. There are 14 residues in the CDR3. CDR1 is SNHLY, CDR2 FYNNEI, per germline.

The chain is built from TRBV30 and TRBJ1-2, with D possibly TRBD1 on 6 matching bases. V lost 2 bases to trimming and J lost 6 bases, with 22 bases between them. The CDR3 spans 16 residues. CDR1 and CDR2 (germline): GTSNPN, SVGIG (reference sequence). CDR3 residues: CAWSPPGGAVVHGYTF. The CDR3, as DNA: TGTGCCTGGAGTCCTCCGGGGGGGGCGGTTGTCCATGGCTACACCTTC.

In its sample, this clone was seen a few times. This chain joins TRBV7-2 and TRBJ2-2; 8 bases match TRBD2. The CDR3 spans 16 residues. Unmatched junction bases numbered 5, after V lost 1 base and J lost 4 bases. Germline CDR1 is SGHTA and CDR2 is FQGNSA. DNA of the CDR3: TGTGCCAGCAGCTTAGAGGCGGGAGGAGGCACCGGGGAGCTGTTTTTT. Translating it yields CASSLEAGGGTGELFF.

CDR3: CASSMAYGTVPREQYF. The CDR3 DNA is TGTGCCAGTAGTATGGCATATGGGACAGTCCCACGCGAGCAGTACTTC. V usage is TRBV19 and J usage is TRBJ2-7; 7 nucleotides line up with TRBD1. With V trimmed by 3 bases and J by 6 bases, 14 bases remained unmatched. The germline gives CDR1 LNHDA, CDR2 SQIVND (reference sequence). The CDR3 runs 16 residues. The full variable domain, completed using reference TRBV19 and TRBJ2-7, is DGGITQSPKYLFRKEGQNVTLSCEQNLNHDAMYWYRQDPGQGLRLIYYSQIVNDFQKGDIAEGYSVSREKKESFPLTVTSAQKNPTAFYLCASSMAYGTVPREQYFGPGTRLTVT.

On this clone: Other DNA sequences of this sample code for an identical CDR3. This chain connects TRBV24-1 to TRBJ1-2, with 9 bases fitting TRBD1. Unmatched junction bases numbered 4, after V lost 4 bases and J lost 2 bases. The germline V gene has CDR1 KGHDR and CDR2 SFDVKD. The CDR3 spans 15 residues. The CDR3 protein is CATSDPGTGNYGYTF. DNA for the CDR3: TGTGCCACCAGTGACCCCGGGACAGGGAACTATGGCTACACCTTC.

This rearrangement joins TRBV19 to TRBJ2-7, with 7 bases identical to TRBD1. V dropped 5 bases and J dropped 1; count of bases not matched to a gene: 2. The germline CDR1 and CDR2 sequences are LNHDA and SQIVND (reference sequence). The length of the CDR3 is 13 residues. As DNA, the CDR3 is TGTGCCAGTAGTTCGACAGGGTCCTACGAGCAGTACTTC. Its translation: CASSSTGSYEQYF.

The V gene is TRBV5-4, the J gene TRBJ2-7, with a weak D call TRBD1 (5 bases). CDR3 length equals 13 residues. Germline CDR1 and CDR2: SGHNT and YYREEE (reference sequence). Trimming took off 4 bases at V and 6 bases at J, with 14 bases between the two ends. The CDR3 bases are TGTGCCAGCAGCCCTCAGGGTGGCCGCGAGCAGTACTTC. It translates to CASSPQGGREQYF.

The chain links TRBV6-5 to TRBJ1-2; D is undetermined. Between the trimmed V and J ends, which lost 0 bases and 0 bases, there was a span of 8 bases. This CDR3 has 15 amino acids. In germline, CDR1 is MNHEY, CDR2 SVGAGI. CDR3: CASSYSLGSNYGYTF. CDR3 sequence (DNA): TGTGCCAGCAGTTACTCACTGGGCTCTAACTATGGCTACACCTTC.

V gene TRBV7-8 combines with J gene TRBJ1-1; D not certain. The CDR3 covers 15 residues. CDR1 SGHVS and CDR2 FQNEAQ come from the germline V gene. The V and J ends lost 0 bases and 0 bases respectively, with 8 bases between them. The CDR3 coding sequence is TGTGCCAGCAGCTTAGCGGGAGTGATGAACACTGAAGCTTTCTTT. Amino acid sequence: CASSLAGVMNTEAFF.

V and J are TRBV7-3 and TRBJ2-7, with D maybe TRBD2 (6 bases). Trimming pared 2 bases from V and 5 bases from J, leaving 10 bases between. The CDR3 contains 13 residues. Germline V lookup: CDR1 SGHTA, CDR2 FQGTGA. CDR3 loop: CASSLGWGDEQYF. In DNA form, the CDR3 reads TGTGCCAGCAGCTTAGGATGGGGGGACGAGCAGTACTTC.

Concerning this clone itself: The CDR3 does not end in the conserved phenylalanine or tryptophan, so this is likely a read error. No DNA is shown, since the ends of the CDR3 on it are uncertain; the CDR3 is the one TCRdb lists. The chain recombines TRBV2 with TRBJ2-7; the DNA was not used to check the table's D call, TRBD2. The CDR3 has 12 amino acids, counting both end residues. Germline V gene lookup returns CDR1 SNHLY and CDR2 FYNNEI. The CDR3 here is CASSEITSGASL.

The chain has TRBV4-1 and TRBJ1-5; a weak D match, TRBD1 (5 bases). The V and J ends lost 0 bases and 5 bases respectively, with 14 bases between them. The V gene's germline CDR1 is MGHRA and CDR2 YSYEKL. The CDR3 totals 16 residues. The CDR3 loop is CASSQDLDSVYQPQHF. CDR3 bases: TGCGCCAGCAGCCAAGATTTAGACAGCGTTTATCAGCCCCAGCATTTT.

The rearrangement joins TRBV2 to TRBJ1-2, with 10 bases matching TRBD1. The CDR3 length is 12 residues. The germline gives CDR1 SNHLY, CDR2 FYNNEI. The V gene end was trimmed by 10 bases and the J gene end by 13 bases; junction bases not matched to a gene: 12. The CDR3 loop is CATDRGIGGLTF. The CDR3 DNA reads as TGTGCCACGGACAGGGGGATCGGAGGGCTCACCTTC.

This chain joins TRBV25-1 and TRBJ2-7; 10 bases align to TRBD2. The CDR3 loop spans 15 amino acids. J lost 1 base, V lost 4 bases, and 4 bases had no gene match. In germline, CDR1 is MGHDK, CDR2 SYGVNS. CDR3 DNA: TGTGCCAGCAGTGCCCCGACTAGCGGGTCCTACGAGCAGTACTTC. Its translation is CASSAPTSGSYEQYF.

This chain uses TRBV27 with TRBJ2-7; TRBD2 matches at 9 bases. Germline V gives CDR1 MNHEY, CDR2 SMNVEV (reference sequence). This CDR3 comprises 16 residues. With V trimmed by 5 bases and J by 4 bases, 12 bases remained unmatched. CDR3 loop: CASSQRSGTSIYEQYF. DNA of the CDR3: TGTGCCAGCAGTCAAAGGTCCGGGACTAGCATATACGAGCAGTACTTC.

The V call is TRBV24-1, the J call TRBJ2-3; 9 bases line up with TRBD2. Germline V lookup: CDR1 KGHDR, CDR2 SFDVKD. The V segment lost 2 bases and the J segment 0 bases; nucleotides outside the gene matches: 8. The CDR3 spans 18 residues. CDR3 protein: CATSDWTSVASSTDTQYF. CDR3 coding DNA: TGTGCCACCAGTGATTGGACTAGCGTTGCCTCTAGCACAGATACGCAGTATTTT.